This TCR beta chain was recorded in a study of shared clonotypes between healthy human individuals. Sequencing was performed with immunoSEQ multiplex PCR; in TCRdb, only in-frame clones are kept and a portion is missing. The table includes 600,000 to 800,000 clones, over 55% detected once. The germline CDR1 and CDR2 sequences are SGHTS and YDEGEE. This CDR3 comprises 11 residues. V was shortened by 5 bases and J by 8 bases, with 10 bases between the two germline ends. With regard to this clone: The antigen remains undetermined.

Study results and caveats: Four donors held about 5% of naive CD4 clonotypes in common. Large depth notwithstanding, sorted-subset sequencing proved incomplete by rarefaction.

This chain uses TRBV5-8 with TRBJ1-2; no clear D gene. This clonotype was sampled from a woman aged 30 to 39 in good health. The sample consisted of memory CD4+ T cells sorted from blood. The subset denotes: CD45RA-negative fraction. The CDR3 DNA sequence: TGTGCCAGCAGAAGGGCAGGCGGCTACACCTTC. Protein sequence: CASRRAGGYTF. The variable domain in full, completed from reference TRBV5-8 and TRBJ1-2, reads EAGVTQSPTHLIKTRGQQATLRCSPISGHTSVYWYQQALGLGLQFLLWYDEGEERNRGNFPPRFSGRQFPNYSSELNVNALELEDSALYLCASRRAGGYTFGSGTRLTVV.